The 28 T cell receptor beta chains presented below share a single source sample, sequenced in a study of blood T cell repertoires in COVID-19. The data were produced by immunoSEQ multiplex PCR, yet TCRdb's version contains in-frame clones alone and is incomplete. The table has about 170,000 clones, approximately 81% seen once. Sequenced material: peripheral blood. The receptor source for this set is a human donor with acute or convalescent COVID-19. The donor label of this sample is uncertain.

This clone is a singleton in its sample. V gene TRBV9 combines with J gene TRBJ2-5; 12 positions agree with TRBD2. The CDR3 is 17 residues long. Losses at the gene ends were 3 bases for V and 3 bases for J; bases not matched to a gene: 9. Germline V CDR1 and CDR2: SGDLS, YYNGEE. CDR3 nucleotide sequence: TGTGCCAGCAGCGGAGGGCGGACTAGCGGGGTAGAAGAGACCCAGTACTTC. The encoded protein is CASSGGRTSGVEETQYF.

The chain has TRBV19 and TRBJ2-5; TRBD2 matches 10 bases. Germline-derived CDR1 and CDR2 are LNHDA and SQIVND (reference sequence). The CDR3 is 16 residues long. Germline trimming cut 0 bases from V and 5 bases from J; bases unmatched to any gene: 6. The CDR3 region has the DNA TGTGCCAGTAGTATAGATATCAGCGGGGGGGCGGAGACCCAGTACTTC. Its translation: CASSIDISGGAETQYF.

The V gene is TRBV11-2, the J gene TRBJ2-4, with 8 nucleotides matching TRBD2. Germline CDR1 reads SGHAT; CDR2 reads FQNNGV. Trimming at V came to 5 bases and at J to 6 bases, leaving 9 bases not matched to a gene. The CDR3 has 15 residues. CDR3 loop: CASSPGAAGGNIQYF. CDR3 nucleotides: TGTGCCAGCAGCCCAGGGGCTGCGGGAGGAAACATTCAGTACTTC.

The CDR3: CASSARGQTNQPQHF. The CDR3 coding sequence is TGTGCCAGCAGCGCCCGAGGGCAGACAAATCAGCCCCAGCATTTT. The genes are TRBV9 and TRBJ1-5; D uncertain. The CDR3 is 15 residues long. Trimming shortened V by 3 bases and J by 4 bases, and 14 bases separated the two germline ends. CDR1 is SGDLS and CDR2 is YYNGEE in the germline V gene.

The rearrangement links TRBV6-6 to TRBJ1-4, with D unclear. The germline V gene has CDR1 MNHNY and CDR2 SVGAGI (reference sequence). The CDR3 has 15 amino acids. V lost 0 bases and J 8 bases, leaving 13 bases between the germline ends. The CDR3 bases are TGTGCCAGCAGTTACTCGACCGCCCGAGGGGAAAAACTGTTTTTT. The encoded protein is CASSYSTARGEKLFF.

The chain carries TRBV29-1 and TRBJ2-7; 11 nucleotides agree with TRBD2. The CDR3 is 14 residues long. J lost 4 bases, V lost 6 bases, and 8 bases had no gene match. Germline CDR1 is SQVTM and CDR2 is ANQGSEA. The CDR3: CSVWVAGGRYEQYF. The DNA of the CDR3 is TGCAGCGTCTGGGTAGCGGGGGGGCGGTACGAGCAGTACTTC.

The rearrangement joins TRBV6-2 or TRBV6-3 to TRBJ1-1; D unclear. V shed 5 bases and J shed 3 bases, with 10 bases lying between them. The CDR3 totals 13 residues. The germline V gene encodes CDR1 MNHEY and CDR2 SVGEGT. The CDR3, as DNA: TGTGCCAGCAGTCAACCGGAGTACACTGAAGCTTTCTTT. Translation gives CASSQPEYTEAFF.

The rearrangement links TRBV7-9 to TRBJ1-2; TRBD1 might be the D (5 bases). The CDR3 has 15 residues. From germline, CDR1 is SEHNR and CDR2 FQNEAQ (reference sequence). V was shortened by 1 base and J by 5 bases, with 14 bases between the two germline ends. The CDR3 DNA reads as TGTGCCAGCAGCTTAGAAGGCTGGGGCGCATATGGCTACACCTTC. Translating it yields CASSLEGWGAYGYTF.

The rearrangement links TRBV24-1 to TRBJ1-5; a possible D gene is TRBD1 (6 bases). Per germline, CDR1 KGHDR and CDR2 SFDVKD. V lost 3 bases and J 4 bases, leaving 12 bases between the germline ends. This CDR3 has 15 residues. The CDR3 nucleotides read TGTGCCACCAGTGATCACAGGGCCTCGAATCAGCCCCAGCATTTT. It is translated as CATSDHRASNQPQHF.

This clone has only one observation. The genes are TRBV7-8 and TRBJ1-6, with D perhaps TRBD1 (5 bases). V lost 5 bases and J lost 7, with 12 bases in between. The CDR3 length is 14 residues. The germline CDR1 and CDR2 sequences are SGHVS and FQNEAQ. The CDR3 DNA reads as TGTGCCAGCAGCCCCCGGACACGGAATTCACCCCTCCACTTT. Its protein is CASSPRTRNSPLHF.

The chain has TRBV7-3 and TRBJ2-3, with D maybe TRBD2 (6 bases). Germline loops: CDR1 SGHTA, CDR2 FQGTGA. This CDR3 has 15 amino acids. V lost 6 bases, J lost 6 bases, and 19 bases lay in between. The CDR3 spells CASSPGTFQADTQYF. The DNA of the CDR3 is TGTGCCAGCAGTCCCGGGACTTTCCAAGCGGATACGCAGTATTTT.

Ten or more counts support this clone. The chain couples TRBV7-9 to TRBJ2-5; no reliable D call. Trimming cost V 2 bases and J 2 bases, with 12 bases left between them. Per germline, CDR1 SEHNR and CDR2 FQNEAQ (reference sequence). The CDR3 contains 15 residues. CDR3 amino acids: CASSLSRPTQETQYF. As DNA, the CDR3 is TGTGCCAGCAGCTTAAGCCGACCGACACAAGAGACCCAGTACTTC.

The chain joins TRBV12-5 to TRBJ1-5; D unclear. The germline gives CDR1 LGHNT, CDR2 FRNRAP. The CDR3 has 16 amino acids. V lost 0 bases and J lost 0, with 9 bases in between. The CDR3 loop is CASGLVRGYSNQPQHF. The CDR3 coding sequence is TGTGCTAGTGGTTTGGTACGGGGATATAGCAATCAGCCCCAGCATTTT.

This clone was found a few times. This rearrangement joins TRBV6-5 to TRBJ1-2; 7 bases line up with TRBD1. CDR1 is MNHEY and CDR2 is SVGAGI in the germline V gene. J gave up 6 bases and V 4 bases, and 14 bases lay outside the gene matches. CDR3 size: 16 residues. The CDR3 loop is CASSSPDRSGWNGYTF. The CDR3 DNA reads TGTGCCAGCAGTTCCCCGGACAGGTCGGGGTGGAATGGCTACACCTTC.

This clone was seen a handful of times. This chain links TRBV6-5 with TRBJ1-2; D possibly corresponds to TRBD1 (6 bases). The CDR3 extends over 15 amino acids. Between the trimmed V and J ends, which lost 6 bases and 3 bases, there was a span of 17 bases. Germline lookup yields CDR1 MNHEY and CDR2 SVGAGI. The CDR3 protein is CASRPWTEKDYGYTF. As DNA, the CDR3 is TGTGCCAGCAGACCCTGGACAGAAAAAGACTATGGCTACACCTTC.

The chain employs TRBV4-1 and TRBJ1-2; 10 bases match TRBD1. Germline values: CDR1 MGHRA, CDR2 YSYEKL. The V segment lost 1 base and the J segment 8 bases; nucleotides outside the gene matches: 13. The CDR3 runs 17 residues. CDR3 DNA sequence: TGCGCCAGCAGCCAAGGGTCCGGGACAGGGGCCCTAAGGGGCTACACCTTC. It encodes CASSQGSGTGALRGYTF.

This clone was picked up a small number of times. The chain joins TRBV2 to TRBJ2-7; 8 nucleotides agree with TRBD1. J was trimmed by 6 bases and V by 7 bases; bases with no gene match: 14. The germline V gene encodes CDR1 SNHLY and CDR2 FYNNEI. The CDR3 is 15 residues long. In nucleotides, the CDR3 is TGTGCCAGCAAGCCCAGGGGGACAGGATCGACCGAGCAGTACTTC. This encodes CASKPRGTGSTEQYF.

V usage is TRBV4-1 and J usage is TRBJ2-3; no clear D. Trimming cost V 2 bases and J 0 bases, with 12 bases left between them. Germline V gene data show CDR1 as MGHRA and CDR2 as YSYEKL. The CDR3 totals 16 residues. This CDR3 is CASSQTGQTSTDTQYF. In DNA form, the CDR3 reads TGCGCCAGCAGCCAAACGGGTCAGACTAGCACAGATACGCAGTATTTT.

The V call is TRBV19, the J call TRBJ1-1, with 8 bases matching TRBD1. Germline V lookup: CDR1 LNHDA, CDR2 SQIVND (reference sequence). There are 14 residues in the CDR3. V shed 7 bases, J shed 4 bases, and the junction held 8 bases outside the gene matches. This CDR3 is CASTRQGLGTEAFF. In nucleotides, the CDR3 is TGTGCCAGTACCAGACAGGGGTTGGGCACTGAAGCTTTCTTT.

CDR3 sequence (DNA): TGTGCCAGCAGCTTAAAGGCAGGGAAAGATACGCAGTATTTT. Amino acids: CASSLKAGKDTQYF. The chain combines TRBV7-3 with TRBJ2-3, with D possibly TRBD1 on 5 matching bases. The germline gives CDR1 SGHTA, CDR2 FQGTGA. This CDR3 is built from 14 residues. Between the trimmed V and J ends, which lost 1 base and 5 bases, there was a span of 10 bases.

The chain couples TRBV7-2 to TRBJ2-3; 7 bases line up with TRBD2. Trimming removed 5 bases from V and 0 bases from J; junction bases left unmatched: 14. Germline CDR1 SGHTA, CDR2 FQGNSA. The CDR3 sequence is 18 residues long. CDR3 loop: CASSPWGGDYLSTDTQYF. CDR3 nucleotides: TGTGCCAGCAGCCCTTGGGGGGGGGACTATTTGAGCACAGATACGCAGTATTTT.

This rearrangement joins TRBV18 to TRBJ1-6; TRBD1 matches 8 bases. The CDR3 covers 14 residues. CDR1 KGHSH and CDR2 LQKENI come from the germline V gene. Trimming cost V 2 bases and J 8 bases; bases outside gene matches: 2. The CDR3 reads CASSPTTGDSPLHF. CDR3 DNA: TGTGCCAGCTCACCAACGACAGGGGATTCACCCCTCCACTTT.

This chain links TRBV7-2 with TRBJ1-3; 7 bases are shared with TRBD1. There are 16 residues in the CDR3. Trimming took 5 bases from V and 0 from J; bases not matched to a gene: 7. Looked up from germline, CDR1 is SGHTA and CDR2 is FQGNSA. This CDR3 is CASSNGQAYSGNTIYF. DNA for the CDR3: TGTGCCAGCAGCAACGGACAGGCCTACTCTGGAAACACCATATATTTT.

This clone was detected only a few times. The gene calls are TRBV7-9 and TRBJ1-2; D possibly corresponds to TRBD1 (5 bases). Trimming removed 5 bases from V and 6 bases from J, with 13 bases in between. CDR1 SEHNR and CDR2 FQNEAQ come from the germline V gene (reference sequence). This CDR3 region has 13 residues. The CDR3 DNA reads as TGTGCCAGCAGCCAAGGGTGGGGGGATGGCTACACCTTC. It is translated as CASSQGWGDGYTF.

The chain links TRBV27 to TRBJ2-1; 10 nucleotides align to TRBD2. The CDR3 runs 16 residues. V shed 4 bases, J shed 5 bases, and the junction held 8 bases outside the gene matches. The germline V gene encodes CDR1 MNHEY and CDR2 SMNVEV (reference sequence). CDR3 protein: CASSSLAGGPHNEQFF. The CDR3 coding sequence is TGTGCCAGCAGTTCGTTAGCGGGGGGCCCCCACAATGAGCAGTTCTTC.

The genes are TRBV20-1 and TRBJ1-2, with TRBD1 identical over 7 bases. Trimming cost V 6 bases and J 6 bases; bases outside gene matches: 4. CDR1 is DFQATT, CDR2 SNEGSKA, per germline (reference sequence). The CDR3 contains 11 residues. The CDR3 loop reads CSATGEDGYTF. The DNA for the CDR3 is TGCAGTGCAACAGGGGAGGATGGCTACACCTTC.

This sequence joins TRBV10-2 and TRBJ2-1, with TRBD2 identical over 9 bases. Germline values: CDR1 WSHSY, CDR2 SAAADI. The CDR3 is 16 residues long. V trimming: 6 bases; J trimming: 5 bases; junction bases outside the gene matches: 11. CDR3 sequence reads: CASRTVLGGGDNEQFF. DNA for the CDR3: TGCGCCAGCAGGACCGTTCTGGGCGGGGGGGACAATGAGCAGTTCTTC.

This clone was seen a single time. The chain recombines TRBV24-1 with TRBJ2-3; D is perhaps TRBD1 (7 bases). This CDR3 contains 16 residues. Germline CDR1 and CDR2: KGHDR and SFDVKD. The V end was cut by 3 bases, the J end by 2 bases, with 14 bases between. The CDR3 loop reads CATSDRTGGITDTQYF. The CDR3 coding sequence is TGTGCCACCAGTGATCGGACAGGAGGGATCACAGATACGCAGTATTTT.